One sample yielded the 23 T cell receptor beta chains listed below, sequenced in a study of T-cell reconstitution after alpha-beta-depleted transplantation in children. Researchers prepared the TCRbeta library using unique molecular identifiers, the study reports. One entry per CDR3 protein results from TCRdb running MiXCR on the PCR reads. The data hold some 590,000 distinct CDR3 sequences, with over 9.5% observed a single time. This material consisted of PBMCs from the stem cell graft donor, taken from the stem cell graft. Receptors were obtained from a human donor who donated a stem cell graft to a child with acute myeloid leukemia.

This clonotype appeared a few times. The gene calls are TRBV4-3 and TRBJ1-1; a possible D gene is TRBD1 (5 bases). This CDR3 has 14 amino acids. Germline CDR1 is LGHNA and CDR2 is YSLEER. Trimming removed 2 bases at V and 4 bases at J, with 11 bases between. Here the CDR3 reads CASSQRIGVTEAFF. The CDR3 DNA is TGCGCCAGCAGCCAACGGATAGGGGTCACTGAAGCTTTCTTT.

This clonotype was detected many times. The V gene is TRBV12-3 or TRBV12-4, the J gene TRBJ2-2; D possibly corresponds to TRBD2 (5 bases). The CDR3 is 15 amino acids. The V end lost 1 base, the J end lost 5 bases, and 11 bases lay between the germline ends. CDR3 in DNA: TGTGCCAGCAGTTTAGGCAGAGGGTCGACCGGGGAGCTGTTTTTT. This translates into CASSLGRGSTGELFF.

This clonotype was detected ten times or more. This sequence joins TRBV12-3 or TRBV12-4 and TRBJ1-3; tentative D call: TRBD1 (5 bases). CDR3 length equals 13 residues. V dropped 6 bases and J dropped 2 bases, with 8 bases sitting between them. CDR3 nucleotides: TGTGCCAGCAGGCAGGGCGCTGGAAACACCATATATTTT. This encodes CASRQGAGNTIYF.

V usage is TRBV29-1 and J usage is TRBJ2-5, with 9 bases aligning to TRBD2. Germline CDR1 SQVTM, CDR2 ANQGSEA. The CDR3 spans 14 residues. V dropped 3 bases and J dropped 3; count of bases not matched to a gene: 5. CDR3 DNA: TGCAGCGTTGAGGGTCTAGCGGGAAAAGAGACCCAGTACTTC. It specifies CSVEGLAGKETQYF.

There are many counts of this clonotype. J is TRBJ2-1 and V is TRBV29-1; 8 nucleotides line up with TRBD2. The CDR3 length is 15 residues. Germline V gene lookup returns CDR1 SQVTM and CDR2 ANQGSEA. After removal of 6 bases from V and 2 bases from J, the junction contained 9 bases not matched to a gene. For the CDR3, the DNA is TGCAGCGTGGCCGGGACTAGAGTACCCTACAATGAGCAGTTCTTC. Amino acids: CSVAGTRVPYNEQFF.

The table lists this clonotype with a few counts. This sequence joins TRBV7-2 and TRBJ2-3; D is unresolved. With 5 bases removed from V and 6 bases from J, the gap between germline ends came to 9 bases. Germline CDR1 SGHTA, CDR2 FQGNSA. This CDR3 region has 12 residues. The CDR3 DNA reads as TGTGCCAGCAGCAAAGGGATGGATACGCAGTATTTT. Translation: CASSKGMDTQYF.

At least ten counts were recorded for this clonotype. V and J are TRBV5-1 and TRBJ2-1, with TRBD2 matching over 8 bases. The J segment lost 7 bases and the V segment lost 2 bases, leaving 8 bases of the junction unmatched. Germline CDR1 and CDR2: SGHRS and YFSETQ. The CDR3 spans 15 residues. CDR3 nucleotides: TGCGCCAGCAGCTTTCTAGCGGGCCAGGGGAATGAGCAGTTCTTC. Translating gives CASSFLAGQGNEQFF.

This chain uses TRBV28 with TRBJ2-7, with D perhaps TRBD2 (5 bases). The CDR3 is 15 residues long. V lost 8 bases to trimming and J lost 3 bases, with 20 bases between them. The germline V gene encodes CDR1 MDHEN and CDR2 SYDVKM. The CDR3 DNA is TGTGCCAGCTCCATGAGGAGCGGCACTTTCTACGAGCAGTACTTC. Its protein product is CASSMRSGTFYEQYF.

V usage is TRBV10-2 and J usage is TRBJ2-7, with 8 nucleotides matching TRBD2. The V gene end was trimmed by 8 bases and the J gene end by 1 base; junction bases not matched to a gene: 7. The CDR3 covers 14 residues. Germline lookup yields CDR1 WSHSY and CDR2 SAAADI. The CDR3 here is CASGMTSASYEQYF. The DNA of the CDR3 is TGCGCCAGCGGCATGACTAGCGCGTCCTACGAGCAGTACTTC.

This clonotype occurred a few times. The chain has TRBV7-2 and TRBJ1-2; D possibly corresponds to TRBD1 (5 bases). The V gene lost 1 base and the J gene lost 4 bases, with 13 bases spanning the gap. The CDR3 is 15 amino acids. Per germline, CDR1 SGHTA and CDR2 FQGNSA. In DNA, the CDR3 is TGTGCCAGCAGCTTAGACGGGGCTCTGATCTATGGCTACACCTTC. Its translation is CASSLDGALIYGYTF.

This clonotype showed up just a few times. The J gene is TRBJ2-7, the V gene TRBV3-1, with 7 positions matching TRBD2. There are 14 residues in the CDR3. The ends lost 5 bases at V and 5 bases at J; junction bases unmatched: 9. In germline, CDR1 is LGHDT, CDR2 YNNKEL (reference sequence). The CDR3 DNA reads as TGTGCCAGCAGCACCCAACTAGCGTTAGACGAGCAGTACTTC. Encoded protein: CASSTQLALDEQYF.

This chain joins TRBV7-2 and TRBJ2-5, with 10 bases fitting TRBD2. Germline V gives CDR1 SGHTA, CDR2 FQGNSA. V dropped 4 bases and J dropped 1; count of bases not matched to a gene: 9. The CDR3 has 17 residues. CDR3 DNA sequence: TGTGCCAGCAGCTCAGCCGTAGCGGGAGGTCCCCAAGAGACCCAGTACTTC. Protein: CASSSAVAGGPQETQYF.

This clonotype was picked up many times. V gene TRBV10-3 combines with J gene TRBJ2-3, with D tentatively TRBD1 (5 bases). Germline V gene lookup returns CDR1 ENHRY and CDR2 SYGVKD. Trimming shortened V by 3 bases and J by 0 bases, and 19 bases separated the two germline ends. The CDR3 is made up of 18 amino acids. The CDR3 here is CAISDGEGWGSSTDTQYF. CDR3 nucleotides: TGTGCCATCAGTGATGGAGAAGGATGGGGCAGCAGCACAGATACGCAGTATTTT.

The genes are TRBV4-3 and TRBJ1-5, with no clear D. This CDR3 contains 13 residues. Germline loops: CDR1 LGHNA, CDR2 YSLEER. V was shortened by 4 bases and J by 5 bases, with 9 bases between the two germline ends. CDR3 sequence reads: CASSPDTHQPQHF. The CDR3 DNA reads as TGCGCCAGCAGCCCAGACACCCATCAGCCCCAGCATTTT.

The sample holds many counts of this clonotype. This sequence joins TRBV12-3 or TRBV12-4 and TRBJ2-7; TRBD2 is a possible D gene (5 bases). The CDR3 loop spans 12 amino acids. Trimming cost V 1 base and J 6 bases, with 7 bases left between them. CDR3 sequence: CASSLGEGEQYF. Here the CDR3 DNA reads TGTGCCAGCAGTTTAGGCGAGGGCGAGCAGTACTTC.

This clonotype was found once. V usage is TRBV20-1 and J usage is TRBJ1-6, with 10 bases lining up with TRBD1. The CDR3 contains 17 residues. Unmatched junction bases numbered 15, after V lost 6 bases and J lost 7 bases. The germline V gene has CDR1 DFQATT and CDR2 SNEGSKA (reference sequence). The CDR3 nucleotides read TGCAGTGCGAAAGAGTATGGGACAGGGGCCGGGAATTCACCCCTCCACTTT. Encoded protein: CSAKEYGTGAGNSPLHF.

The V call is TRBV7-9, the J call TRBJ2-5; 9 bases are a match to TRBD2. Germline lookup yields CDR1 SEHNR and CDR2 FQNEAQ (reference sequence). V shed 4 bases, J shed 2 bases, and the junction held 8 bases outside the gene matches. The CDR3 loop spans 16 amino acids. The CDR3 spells CASSSWSSGDQETQYF. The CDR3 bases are TGTGCCAGCAGCTCTTGGTCTAGCGGGGATCAAGAGACCCAGTACTTC.

DNA for the CDR3: TGCAGCGTTAATAAGGGTCCTAATGGCTACACCTTC. It encodes CSVNKGPNGYTF. The chain is built from TRBV29-1 and TRBJ1-2; the D is unclear. CDR1 SQVTM and CDR2 ANQGSEA come from the germline V gene. The CDR3 covers 12 residues. Trimming removed 5 bases at V and 6 bases at J, with 13 bases between.

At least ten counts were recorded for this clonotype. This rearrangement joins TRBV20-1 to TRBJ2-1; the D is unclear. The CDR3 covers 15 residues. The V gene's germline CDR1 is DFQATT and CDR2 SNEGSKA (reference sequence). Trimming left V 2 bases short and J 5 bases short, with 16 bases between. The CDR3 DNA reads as TGCAGTGCTAGACCCGGCCCCAGCAGTGACAATGAGCAGTTCTTC. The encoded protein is CSARPGPSSDNEQFF.

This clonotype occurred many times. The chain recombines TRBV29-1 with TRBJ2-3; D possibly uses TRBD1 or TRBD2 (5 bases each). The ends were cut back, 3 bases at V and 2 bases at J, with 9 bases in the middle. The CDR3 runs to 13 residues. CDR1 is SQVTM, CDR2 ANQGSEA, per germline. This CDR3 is CSVEYGTTDTQYF. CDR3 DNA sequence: TGCAGCGTTGAGTATGGGACCACAGATACGCAGTATTTT.

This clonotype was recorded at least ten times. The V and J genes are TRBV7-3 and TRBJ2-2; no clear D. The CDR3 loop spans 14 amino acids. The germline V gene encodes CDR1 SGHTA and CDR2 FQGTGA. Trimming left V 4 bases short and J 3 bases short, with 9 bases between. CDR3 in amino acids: CASSSLVDTGELFF. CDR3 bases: TGTGCCAGCAGCTCCCTGGTGGACACCGGGGAGCTGTTTTTT.

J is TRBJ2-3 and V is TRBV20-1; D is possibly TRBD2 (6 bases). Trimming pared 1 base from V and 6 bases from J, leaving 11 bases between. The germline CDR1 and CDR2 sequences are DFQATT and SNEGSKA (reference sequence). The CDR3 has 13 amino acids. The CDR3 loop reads CSARVGGLDTQYF. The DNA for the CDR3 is TGCAGTGCTAGAGTGGGAGGTCTCGATACGCAGTATTTT.

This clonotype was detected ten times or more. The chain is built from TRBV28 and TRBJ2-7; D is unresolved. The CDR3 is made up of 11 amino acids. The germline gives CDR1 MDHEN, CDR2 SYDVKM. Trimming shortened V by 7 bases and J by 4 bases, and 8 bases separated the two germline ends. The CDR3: CASTLRYEQYF. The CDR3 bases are TGTGCCAGCACACTTCGATACGAGCAGTACTTC. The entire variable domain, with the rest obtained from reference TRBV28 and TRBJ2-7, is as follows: DVKVTQSSRYLVKRTGEKVFLECVQDMDHENMFWYRQDPGLGLRLIYFSYDVKMKEKGDIPEGYSVSREKKERFSLILESASTNQTSMYLCASTLRYEQYFGPGTRLTVT.